Given below is one T cell receptor beta chain in context. Its antigen is not identified. The data belong to a study of blood T cells in healthy people across ages. Across the whole study: The capture of about one barcoded beta molecule per two T cells was achieved by template switching.

Overall study results and limits: The CMV status of each donor remained undetermined, and this could have confounded shifts in expanded clonotypes.

CDR3 length equals 14 residues. CDR1 and CDR2 from the germline V gene are SNHLY and FYNNEI. The V and J ends lost 5 bases and 8 bases, in that order; junction bases with no gene match: 8. It was with a sample-barcoded 5' primer and a J-beta primer mix that a second PCR of roughly 6 to 11 cycles was run. A template-switch adaptor with 12 random nucleotides tagged each cDNA molecule. TCRdb independently ran MiXCR on the 5' RACE reads; one entry per CDR3 protein. The sample gives about 680,000 distinct CDR3 sequences, 49% of which show up once; roughly 31% is in the top ten. Isolation of PBMCs gave at least 6 million cells per sample.

This receptor was identified in a woman in her sixties in good health. The chain carries TRBV2 and TRBJ1-4; TRBD1 agrees at 7 bases. The sequencing input was blood. This chain's CDR3 is CASSLQGFNEKLFF. The DNA of the CDR3 is TGTGCCAGCAGTCTACAGGGGTTTAACGAAAAACTGTTTTTT.